The 19 T cell receptor beta chains in this list originate from one sample, sequenced in a study of control samples from healthy donors and cancer patients. Some clones are missing from TCRdb's copy, which holds only in-frame ones; the method was immunoSEQ multiplex PCR. Of 150,000 or so clones listed, 85% to 95% are singletons. Sequenced material: blood. Source of these receptors: a middle-aged man in good health.

This clone was detected only once. The chain has TRBV10-3 and TRBJ1-3; D is perhaps TRBD1 (5 bases). Per the germline V gene, CDR1 is ENHRY and CDR2 is SYGVKD. V shed 10 bases and J shed 3 bases, with 10 bases lying between them. The CDR3 is 12 residues long. CDR3 loop: CATTGIGNTIYF. DNA for the CDR3: TGTGCCACCACAGGTATTGGAAACACCATATATTTT.

This chain links TRBV9 with TRBJ2-6; the D gene is possibly TRBD1 (6 bases). CDR1 is SGDLS, CDR2 YYNGEE, per germline. There are 15 residues in the CDR3. V lost 3 bases, J lost 2 bases, and 9 bases lay in between. The CDR3 protein is CASSEQGAGANVLTF. The CDR3 DNA is TGTGCCAGCAGCGAACAGGGAGCTGGGGCCAACGTCCTGACTTTC.

The chain links TRBV7-9 to TRBJ2-1, with no clear D. CDR3 length: 11 residues. Trimming stripped 1 base from V and 5 bases from J, with 0 bases between. Germline V CDR1 and CDR2: SEHNR, FQNEAQ (reference sequence). Written as DNA, the CDR3 is TGTGCCAGCAGCTTAGACAATGAGCAGTTCTTC. Its protein product is CASSLDNEQFF.

The V call is TRBV5-6, the J call TRBJ1-5; 7 nucleotides line up with TRBD1. The CDR3 consists of 15 residues. V dropped 0 bases and J dropped 4; count of bases not matched to a gene: 4. Germline CDR1 is SGHDT and CDR2 is YYEEEE. The CDR3 DNA follows: TGTGCCAGCAGCTTGGCCTTGACAGGGAATCAGCCCCAGCATTTT. Protein: CASSLALTGNQPQHF.

The chain joins TRBV6-5 to TRBJ1-1; no clear D. Between the trimmed V and J ends, which lost 1 base and 5 bases, there was a span of 8 bases. The CDR3 covers 13 residues. Germline-derived CDR1 and CDR2 are MNHEY and SVGAGI. This CDR3 is CASSYWVDTEAFF. The CDR3, as DNA: TGTGCCAGCAGTTACTGGGTGGATACTGAAGCTTTCTTT.

The chain uses TRBV12-3 or TRBV12-4 and TRBJ1-1; no clear D. This CDR3 is built from 12 residues. V was trimmed by 1 base and J by 5 bases, leaving 5 bases between them. The CDR3 region has the DNA TGTGCCAGCAGTTTAGAAGGAACTGAAGCTTTCTTT. It yields the protein CASSLEGTEAFF.

The chain uses TRBV28 and TRBJ2-7; perhaps TRBD2 as D (6 bases). Trimming removed 3 bases at V and 1 base at J, with 19 bases between. Germline values: CDR1 MDHEN, CDR2 SYDVKM. The CDR3 is made up of 17 amino acids. As DNA, the CDR3 is TGTGCCAGCAGTTTTACTCTCTGGGAGGTCACTTCCTACGAGCAGTACTTC. Translation: CASSFTLWEVTSYEQYF.

V and J are TRBV30 and TRBJ2-1, with D tentatively TRBD1 or TRBD2 (5 bases each). V lost 0 bases and J lost 7, with 10 bases in between. Germline lookup yields CDR1 GTSNPN and CDR2 SVGIG (reference sequence). The CDR3 totals 13 residues. CDR3 DNA: TGTGCCTGGAGTGTAGAATGGGGGAATGAGCAGTTCTTC. Protein sequence: CAWSVEWGNEQFF.

The chain joins TRBV28 to TRBJ1-4; 8 bases fit TRBD1. CDR3 length equals 13 residues. Per germline, CDR1 MDHEN and CDR2 SYDVKM. The V segment lost 2 bases and the J segment 8 bases; nucleotides outside the gene matches: 1. The DNA for the CDR3 is TGTGCCAGCAGTTTAACAGGGGGGGAAAAACTGTTTTTT. Encoded protein: CASSLTGGEKLFF.

The chain couples TRBV24-1 to TRBJ2-3, with TRBD2 identical over 12 bases. The CDR3 is 18 amino acids. CDR1 KGHDR and CDR2 SFDVKD come from the germline V gene. With 4 bases clipped from V and 3 bases from J, the junction kept 10 bases outside the gene matches. CDR3 region: CATSDPMTGLAGTDTQYF. CDR3 nucleotide sequence: TGTGCCACCAGTGACCCTATGACGGGACTAGCGGGTACAGATACGCAGTATTTT.

The genes are TRBV30 and TRBJ1-1, with TRBD1 matching over 8 bases. The CDR3 sequence is 14 residues long. V trimming: 1 base; J trimming: 3 bases; junction bases outside the gene matches: 4. Germline V gene lookup returns CDR1 GTSNPN and CDR2 SVGIG (reference sequence). Here the CDR3 reads CAWSGDRLDTEAFF. For the CDR3, the DNA is TGTGCCTGGAGTGGGGACAGGTTGGACACTGAAGCTTTCTTT.

The V call is TRBV7-9, the J call TRBJ2-7, with D hard to call. Germline V gives CDR1 SEHNR, CDR2 FQNEAQ (reference sequence). There are 11 residues in the CDR3. Trimming left V 5 bases short and J 6 bases short, with 8 bases between. The CDR3 DNA is TGTGCCAGCAGCCCAGACCTCGAGCAGTACTTC. Its protein is CASSPDLEQYF.

The chain links TRBV5-6 to TRBJ2-1, with D tentatively TRBD2 (6 bases). Deletions cut 0 bases from V and 12 bases from J, with 13 bases between. This CDR3 spans 13 amino acids. Germline CDR1 SGHDT, CDR2 YYEEEE. The DNA of the CDR3 is TGTGCCAGCAGCTTGGGGGACTTTGGTGGGCAGTTCTTC. Protein: CASSLGDFGGQFF. The entire variable domain, with the rest obtained from reference TRBV5-6 and TRBJ2-1, is as follows: DAGVTQSPTHLIKTRGQQVTLRCSPKSGHDTVSWYQQALGQGPQFIFQYYEEEERQRGNFPDRFSGHQFPNYSSELNVNALLLGDSALYLCASSLGDFGGQFFGPGTRLTVL.

This chain uses TRBV4-1 with TRBJ1-4, with no clear D. Germline CDR1 and CDR2: MGHRA and YSYEKL. This CDR3 has 16 amino acids. The germline V and J ends were trimmed by 4 bases and 5 bases, with 17 bases remaining between them. CDR3 DNA sequence: TGCGCCAGCAGCCCGGACCCTGGCAGATCGAATGAAAAACTGTTTTTT. It is translated as CASSPDPGRSNEKLFF.

The rearrangement links TRBV19 to TRBJ2-7, with 8 bases identical to TRBD2. Germline V gives CDR1 LNHDA, CDR2 SQIVND (reference sequence). Losses at the gene ends were 4 bases for V and 0 bases for J; bases not matched to a gene: 2. CDR3 length: 14 amino acids. The DNA of the CDR3 is TGTGCCAGTAGTACGGGGGGGCCCTCCTACGAGCAGTACTTC. Protein sequence: CASSTGGPSYEQYF.

The J gene is TRBJ2-3, the V gene TRBV7-9; D remains ambiguous. The CDR3 is 16 residues long. V lost 1 base and J 0 bases, leaving 11 bases between the germline ends. The germline V gene encodes CDR1 SEHNR and CDR2 FQNEAQ (reference sequence). The CDR3 sequence is CASSLDSNPSTDTQYF. CDR3 bases: TGTGCCAGCAGCTTAGACAGTAACCCCAGCACAGATACGCAGTATTTT. Drawing the rest from reference TRBV7-9 and TRBJ2-3, the complete variable domain is DTGVSQNPRHKITKRGQNVTFRCDPISEHNRLYWYRQTLGQGPEFLTYFQNEAQLEKSRLLSDRFSAERPKGSFSTLEIQRTEQGDSAMYLCASSLDSNPSTDTQYFGPGTRLTVL.

The J gene is TRBJ2-7, the V gene TRBV12-3 or TRBV12-4; D gene ambiguous. Trimming cost V 5 bases and J 5 bases, with 10 bases left between them. The CDR3 consists of 12 residues. The CDR3 sequence: CASSRGMDEQYF. CDR3 coding DNA: TGTGCCAGCAGTCGAGGAATGGACGAGCAGTACTTC.

The chain couples TRBV29-1 to TRBJ1-2, with 8 bases that match TRBD1. From germline, CDR1 is SQVTM and CDR2 ANQGSEA. With V trimmed by 5 bases and J by 4 bases, 3 bases remained unmatched. This CDR3 has 12 amino acids. CDR3 in DNA: TGCAGCGTTCCAGGGGGCGGCTATGGCTACACCTTC. Translation gives CSVPGGGYGYTF.

The chain uses TRBV4-1 and TRBJ1-5; tentatively, D is TRBD1 (5 bases). Germline V gene sequence: CDR1 MGHRA, CDR2 YSYEKL. This CDR3 has 13 amino acids. Trimming left V 6 bases short and J 4 bases short, with 10 bases between. CDR3 in DNA: TGCGCCAGCAGTTGGGACCAAAATCAGCCCCAGCATTTT. Its protein product is CASSWDQNQPQHF.